One sample yielded the 19 T cell receptor beta chains listed below, sequenced in a study of blood T cell repertoires in COVID-19. This table comes from immunoSEQ multiplex PCR, and its TCRdb copy is limited to in-frame clones, with some not included. Found here are approximately 40,000 clones, around 83% of them singletons; the top ten hold approximately 45%. Sequenced material: peripheral blood. The receptors shown here come from a man in his sixties with active or convalescent COVID-19.

The rearrangement links TRBV19 to TRBJ2-1; 9 bases map to TRBD2. CDR1 LNHDA and CDR2 SQIVND come from the germline V gene (reference sequence). The junction had 7 bases not matched to a gene; V was cut back by 2 bases and J by 5 bases. The CDR3 contains 16 residues. This CDR3 reads CASSIFPGLAHNEQFF. The CDR3 DNA reads as TGTGCCAGTAGTATATTCCCCGGACTAGCGCACAATGAGCAGTTCTTC.

The chain joins TRBV6-5 to TRBJ1-2; 7 bases are a match to TRBD1. Germline lookup yields CDR1 MNHEY and CDR2 SVGAGI. The V and J ends lost 6 bases and 4 bases, in that order; junction bases with no gene match: 5. The CDR3 is 13 residues long. CDR3 protein: CASSRGTAYGYTF. The CDR3 nucleotides read TGTGCCAGCAGCCGAGGGACAGCCTATGGCTACACCTTC.

This clone was picked up many times. This chain joins TRBV15 and TRBJ1-2, with unresolved D. V lost 0 bases to trimming and J lost 5 bases, with 4 bases between them. CDR1 LNHNV and CDR2 YYDKDF come from the germline V gene (reference sequence). CDR3 length equals 12 residues. CDR3 residues: CATSRDRYGYTF. The CDR3 DNA reads TGTGCCACCAGCAGAGATCGGTATGGCTACACCTTC.

V is TRBV7-7 and J is TRBJ2-1, with 11 bases fitting TRBD2. V was pared by 4 bases and J by 5 bases, with 4 bases of the junction left unmatched. Germline lookup yields CDR1 SSHAT and CDR2 FNYEAQ (reference sequence). The CDR3 sequence is 15 residues long. The DNA of the CDR3 is TGTGCCAGCAGCTGGGGACTAGCGGATAACAATGAGCAGTTCTTC. Its translation: CASSWGLADNNEQFF.

V usage is TRBV7-9 and J usage is TRBJ1-3; possibly TRBD1 for D (6 bases). Germline V lookup: CDR1 SEHNR, CDR2 FQNEAQ (reference sequence). The CDR3 totals 17 residues. Trimming left V 5 bases short and J 5 bases short, with 22 bases between. CDR3 amino acids: CASSTIFSGARRNTIYF. The CDR3, as DNA: TGTGCCAGCAGCACAATTTTTTCAGGGGCGCGAAGAAACACCATATATTTT.

The J gene is TRBJ2-1, the V gene TRBV28; no clear D. V lost 2 bases, J lost 4 bases, and 6 bases lay in between. The CDR3 contains 13 residues. Germline assignment: CDR1 MDHEN and CDR2 SYDVKM. CDR3 sequence: CASSLAVYNEQFF. The CDR3 region has the DNA TGTGCCAGCAGTTTAGCAGTTTACAATGAGCAGTTCTTC.

The chain combines TRBV6-6 with TRBJ1-5, with TRBD1 matching 7 bases. This CDR3 is built from 13 residues. After removal of 6 bases from V and 6 bases from J, the junction contained 5 bases not matched to a gene. Per germline, CDR1 MNHNY and CDR2 SVGAGI (reference sequence). The CDR3, as DNA: TGTGCCAGCAGACCCGACAGGGTTCAGCCCCAGCATTTT. Its protein is CASRPDRVQPQHF.

In this sample, this clone turned up once. The CDR3 protein is CASSLGQGNSSPLHF. The CDR3 nucleotides read TGCGCCAGCAGCTTGGGACAGGGGAATAGTTCACCCCTCCACTTT. The chain has TRBV5-1 and TRBJ1-6, with 8 bases that match TRBD1. Germline V lookup: CDR1 SGHRS, CDR2 YFSETQ. V lost 0 bases and J lost 9; bases outside the gene matches: 5. CDR3 length: 15 residues. Using reference TRBV5-1 and TRBJ1-6 for the parts outside the CDR3, the full variable domain is KAGVTQTPRYLIKTRGQQVTLSCSPISGHRSVSWYQQTPGQGLQFLFEYFSETQRNKGNFPGRFSGRQFSNSRSEMNVSTLELGDSALYLCASSLGQGNSSPLHFGNGTRLTVT.

The V gene is TRBV29-1, the J gene TRBJ2-1; 8 nucleotides align to TRBD2. The germline CDR1 and CDR2 sequences are SQVTM and ANQGSEA. CDR3 size: 16 residues. Germline trimming cut 2 bases from V and 9 bases from J; bases unmatched to any gene: 15. The CDR3 nucleotides read TGCAGCGTTGAAAAGCCGAGCGGGGGCCGTGGTACTGAGCAGTTCTTC. Its translation: CSVEKPSGGRGTEQFF.

The rearrangement links TRBV28 to TRBJ1-1; D gene uncertain. V lost 5 bases to trimming and J lost 3 bases, with 16 bases between them. The CDR3 extends over 15 amino acids. CDR1 MDHEN and CDR2 SYDVKM come from the germline V gene. CDR3 amino acids: CASSPSGGPYTEAFF. CDR3 bases: TGTGCCAGCAGTCCAAGCGGCGGTCCGTACACTGAAGCTTTCTTT.

J is TRBJ2-3 and V is TRBV4-2; 15 bases are a match to TRBD2. This CDR3 contains 19 residues. The V segment lost 4 bases and the J segment 2 bases; nucleotides outside the gene matches: 10. Germline V gene lookup returns CDR1 LGHNA and CDR2 YNFKEQ. The CDR3 loop is CASSPAAGLAGGNTDTQYF. In nucleotides, the CDR3 is TGTGCCAGCAGCCCAGCCGCCGGACTAGCGGGGGGGAACACAGATACGCAGTATTTT.

This clone was counted only a few times. The chain has TRBV21-1 and TRBJ2-3; whether TRBD2, the table's D call, matches the DNA was not checked. TRBV21-1 corresponds to a pseudogene. The CDR3 length is 19 residues. The CDR3, as DNA: TGTGCCAGCAGCAAAAAGTTGGTAGCGGGATGGAGGGGCACAGATACGCAGTATTTT. Encoded protein: CASSKKLVAGWRGTDTQYF.

The V and J genes are TRBV19 and TRBJ1-3; D perhaps matches TRBD1 (6 bases). The germline V gene encodes CDR1 LNHDA and CDR2 SQIVND (reference sequence). The CDR3 is made up of 15 amino acids. V lost 3 bases and J 0 bases, leaving 9 bases between the germline ends. Here the CDR3 reads CASSMGAGSGNTIYF. Written as DNA, the CDR3 is TGTGCCAGTAGTATGGGGGCAGGCTCTGGAAACACCATATATTTT.

The chain links TRBV28 to TRBJ2-2; 9 positions agree with TRBD1. J was trimmed by 5 bases and V by 5 bases; bases with no gene match: 9. This CDR3 region has 16 residues. Germline V gene data show CDR1 as MDHEN and CDR2 as SYDVKM. This chain's CDR3 is CASSPTDRGLTGELFF. The CDR3 DNA is TGTGCCAGCAGTCCTACGGACAGGGGTTTGACCGGGGAGCTGTTTTTT. Full variable domain (outside the CDR3, taken from reference TRBV28 and TRBJ2-2): DVKVTQSSRYLVKRTGEKVFLECVQDMDHENMFWYRQDPGLGLRLIYFSYDVKMKEKGDIPEGYSVSREKKERFSLILESASTNQTSMYLCASSPTDRGLTGELFFGEGSRLTVL.

This chain uses TRBV7-9 with TRBJ2-1; 7 bases agree with TRBD2. This CDR3 contains 14 residues. The V gene's germline CDR1 is SEHNR and CDR2 FQNEAQ (reference sequence). Unmatched junction bases numbered 5, after V lost 3 bases and J lost 6 bases. CDR3 residues: CASSLGGGINEQFF. CDR3 sequence (DNA): TGTGCCAGCAGCTTGGGCGGGGGAATCAATGAGCAGTTCTTC.

This clone appeared once. This chain joins TRBV10-1 and TRBJ2-7; D might be TRBD1 (6 bases). Germline V lookup: CDR1 WNHNN, CDR2 SYGVQD (reference sequence). CDR3 length equals 11 residues. V lost 8 bases and J lost 4, with 9 bases in between. For the CDR3, the DNA is TGCGCCAGCGAGGGGACATACGAGCAGTACGTC. It specifies CASEGTYEQYV.

The chain carries TRBV5-1 and TRBJ2-1; D perhaps matches TRBD2 (6 bases). The CDR3 consists of 15 residues. Trimming removed 4 bases from V and 7 bases from J, with 18 bases in between. CDR1 is SGHRS and CDR2 is YFSETQ in the germline V gene. Here the CDR3 reads CASSPAGLVGNEQFF. In DNA, the CDR3 is TGCGCCAGCAGCCCCGCGGGACTTGTGGGGAATGAGCAGTTCTTC.

V gene TRBV6-5 combines with J gene TRBJ1-2; 8 positions agree with TRBD1. CDR3 length equals 13 residues. Per the germline V gene, CDR1 is MNHEY and CDR2 is SVGAGI. After removal of 6 bases from V and 10 bases from J, the junction contained 10 bases not matched to a gene. The CDR3: CASSPSRGPIYTF. The CDR3 bases are TGTGCCAGCAGCCCCTCCAGGGGGCCCATCTACACCTTC.

This clone was observed once. V is TRBV19 and J is TRBJ1-5; possibly TRBD1 for D (5 bases). V lost 6 bases, J lost 5 bases, and 14 bases lay in between. Germline V gene lookup returns CDR1 LNHDA and CDR2 SQIVND (reference sequence). This CDR3 comprises 14 residues. The CDR3 DNA reads TGTGCCAGTAGACTTGACAGACCTCATCAGCCCCAGCATTTT. Amino acid sequence: CASRLDRPHQPQHF. Full variable domain (outside the CDR3, taken from reference TRBV19 and TRBJ1-5): DGGITQSPKYLFRKEGQNVTLSCEQNLNHDAMYWYRQDPGQGLRLIYYSQIVNDFQKGDIAEGYSVSREKKESFPLTVTSAQKNPTAFYLCASRLDRPHQPQHFGDGTRLSIL.